The entry below describes one TCR beta chain. The antigen it recognizes is unknown. No base-level quality is on record; no much larger clone is a single base apart. These data belong to a study of CD8 T cells in Susac syndrome (dated by TCRdb to between 2018 and 2020). Context from the whole study: Among the Susac syndrome patients who were sequenced, clinically active disease was present in more than 5 and clinical remission was observed in roughly 8. At blood withdrawal, Susac syndrome patients were either therapy-naive, taking corticosteroids (in some cases with IVIg as well), or taking IVIg alone. Whether CD8+ T cell activation and differentiation in Susac syndrome was antigen driven was tested using repertoire sequencing.

The CDR3 covers 12 residues, taking in both the cysteine and the phenylalanine. Solely the CDR3 DNA is kept, with 36 bases framed from the first base. V and J lose 4 bases and 7 bases, and a span of 7 bases separates them. CDR1 MDHEN and CDR2 SYDVKM are derived from the germline V gene. High-throughput TCR beta sequencing profiled peripheral blood CD8+ and CD4+ T cells from healthy donors, Susac syndrome patients and multiple sclerosis patients. Recently defined diagnostic criteria for definite or probable disease were met by the Susac syndrome patients. CD8+ TEMRA cells were enriched by FACS, while bulk CD8+ and CD4+ T cells were purified by magnetic negative isolation. Blood was collected in EDTA tubes and processed within 24 hours, with PBMCs isolated through density gradient centrifugation. PBMCs intended for TCR sequencing were cryopreserved in liquid nitrogen and were subsequently thawed in a 37 degrees C water bath. The sorted or isolated CD4+, CD8+ and CD8+ TEMRA cells had a purity of 90% or higher.

RNA was extracted with the RNeasy kit and roughly 0.45 to 1 ug was reverse transcribed using random hexamers. TCR beta CDR3 regions were amplified with the immunoSEQ multiplex PCR assay covering 54 Vbeta and 13 Jbeta segments. PCR amplification bias was corrected using a synthetic template baseline for primer optimization and computational correction. The authors' analysis ran thus. Reads were annotated to V, D and J genes per IMGT and analyzed with immunoSEQ Analyzer, keeping only productive sequences. Clonality was calculated as one minus the Shannon entropy normalized by log2 of the number of productive unique sequences. For each patient and control, public and private clones were evaluated within the 100 most prevalent clones. A clone was defined as Susac-specific if it was absent from the healthy and MS cohorts, from 1052 published viral clones and from other ImmuneACCESS disease sequences. TCRdb reprocessed the public reads (quality trimming at Q25 with fastp, clone calling with MiXCR) and kept in-frame beta chains. A single entry per CDR3 protein holds the most common genes and DNA from its merged rows. The V and J calls were determined by TCRdb, not by the authors. This sample is represented by roughly 190,000 distinct CDR3 sequences; roughly 91% of them were singletons. The top ten constitute 0.085% to 0.1% of the sample.

Beyond this particular receptor, the publication reports: The TCR sequencing and HLA analysis was acknowledged to have included a relatively small number of individuals. No clonal expansion was detected in the CD4+ T cell repertoire of Susac syndrome patients.

The receptor comes from a human donor with Susac syndrome. Sequencing used CD4+ T cells from PBMCs. Recombination connected TRBV28 to TRBJ1-4; confidence is insufficient to name the D gene. DNA sequence: TGTGCCAGCAGTTGGGTATCTGAAAAACTGTTTTTT. It translates to CASSWVSEKLFF.